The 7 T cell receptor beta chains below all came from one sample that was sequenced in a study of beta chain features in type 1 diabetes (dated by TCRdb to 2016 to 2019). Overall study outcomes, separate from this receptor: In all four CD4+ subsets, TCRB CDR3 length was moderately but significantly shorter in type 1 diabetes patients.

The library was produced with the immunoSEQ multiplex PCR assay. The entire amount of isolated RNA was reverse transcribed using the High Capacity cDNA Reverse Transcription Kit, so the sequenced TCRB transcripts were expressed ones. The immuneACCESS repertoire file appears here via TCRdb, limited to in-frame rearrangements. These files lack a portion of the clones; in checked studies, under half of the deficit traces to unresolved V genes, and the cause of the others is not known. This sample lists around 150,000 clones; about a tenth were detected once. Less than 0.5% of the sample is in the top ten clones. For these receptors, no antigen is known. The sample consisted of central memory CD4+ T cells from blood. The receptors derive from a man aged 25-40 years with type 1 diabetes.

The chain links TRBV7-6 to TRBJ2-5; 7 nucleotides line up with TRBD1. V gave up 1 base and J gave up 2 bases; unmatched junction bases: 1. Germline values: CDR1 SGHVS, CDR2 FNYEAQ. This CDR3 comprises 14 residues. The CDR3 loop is CASSLVQGQETQYF. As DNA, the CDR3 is TGTGCCAGCAGCTTAGTACAGGGGCAAGAGACCCAGTACTTC. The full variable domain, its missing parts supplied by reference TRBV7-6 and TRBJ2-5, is GAGVSQSPRYKVTKRGQDVALRCDPISGHVSLYWYRQALGQGPEFLTYFNYEAQQDKSGLPNDRFSAERPEGSISTLTIQRTEQRDSAMYRCASSLVQGQETQYFGPGTRLLVL.

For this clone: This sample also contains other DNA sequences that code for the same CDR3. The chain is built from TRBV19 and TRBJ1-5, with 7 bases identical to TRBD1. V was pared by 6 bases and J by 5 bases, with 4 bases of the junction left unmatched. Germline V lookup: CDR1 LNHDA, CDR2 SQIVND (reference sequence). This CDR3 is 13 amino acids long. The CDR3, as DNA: TGTGCCAGTAGCCTAGACAGGGATCAGCCCCAGCATTTT. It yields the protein CASSLDRDQPQHF.

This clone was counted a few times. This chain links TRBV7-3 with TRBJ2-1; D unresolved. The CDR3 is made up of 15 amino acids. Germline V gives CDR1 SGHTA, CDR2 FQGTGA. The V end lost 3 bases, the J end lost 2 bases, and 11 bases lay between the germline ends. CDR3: CASSFSGQAYNEQFF. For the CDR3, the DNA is TGTGCCAGCAGCTTTAGTGGGCAAGCCTACAATGAGCAGTTCTTC.

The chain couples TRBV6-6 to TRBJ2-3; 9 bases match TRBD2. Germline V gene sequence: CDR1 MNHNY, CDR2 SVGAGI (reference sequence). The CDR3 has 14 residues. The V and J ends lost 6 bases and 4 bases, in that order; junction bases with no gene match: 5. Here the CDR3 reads CASRRLAGADTQYF. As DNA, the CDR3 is TGTGCCAGCAGACGATTAGCGGGAGCAGATACGCAGTATTTT.

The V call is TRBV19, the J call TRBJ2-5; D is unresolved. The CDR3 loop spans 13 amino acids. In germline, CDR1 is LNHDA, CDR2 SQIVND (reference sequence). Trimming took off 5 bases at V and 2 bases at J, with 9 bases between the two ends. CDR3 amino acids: CASSDIRQETQYF. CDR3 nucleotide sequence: TGTGCCAGTAGTGACATTAGACAAGAGACCCAGTACTTC.

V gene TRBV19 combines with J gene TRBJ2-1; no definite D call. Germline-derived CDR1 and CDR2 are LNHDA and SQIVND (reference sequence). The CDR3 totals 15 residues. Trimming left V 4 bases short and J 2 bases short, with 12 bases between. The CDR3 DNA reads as TGTGCCAGTAGTAGTTCAGGTGCCACCTACAATGAGCAGTTCTTC. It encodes CASSSSGATYNEQFF.

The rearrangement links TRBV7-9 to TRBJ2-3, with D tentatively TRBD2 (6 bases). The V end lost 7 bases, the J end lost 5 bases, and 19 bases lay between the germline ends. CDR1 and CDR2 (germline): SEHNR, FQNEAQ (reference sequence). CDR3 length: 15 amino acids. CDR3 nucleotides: TGTGCCAGCACCTCTCAGGTAGCGGCCAGAGATACGCAGTATTTT. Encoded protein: CASTSQVAARDTQYF.